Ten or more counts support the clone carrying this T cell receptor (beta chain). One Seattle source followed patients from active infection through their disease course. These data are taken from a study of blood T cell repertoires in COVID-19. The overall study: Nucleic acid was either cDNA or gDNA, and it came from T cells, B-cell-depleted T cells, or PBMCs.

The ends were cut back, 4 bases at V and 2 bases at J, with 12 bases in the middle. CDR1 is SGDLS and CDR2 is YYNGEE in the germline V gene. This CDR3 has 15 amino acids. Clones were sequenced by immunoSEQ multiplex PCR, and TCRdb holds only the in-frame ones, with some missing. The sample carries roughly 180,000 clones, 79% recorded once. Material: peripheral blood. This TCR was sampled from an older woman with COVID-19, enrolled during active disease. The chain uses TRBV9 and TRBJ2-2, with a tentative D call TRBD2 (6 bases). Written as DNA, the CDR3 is TGTGCCAGCAGCCGATCGGGGGTTAACACCGGGGAGCTGTTTTTT. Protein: CASSRSGVNTGELFF. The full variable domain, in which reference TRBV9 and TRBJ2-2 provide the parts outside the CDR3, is DSGVTQTPKHLITATGQRVTLRCSPRSGDLSVYWYQQSLDQGLQFLIQYYNGEERAKGNILERFSAQQFPDLHSELNLSSLELGDSALYFCASSRSGVNTGELFFGEGSRLTVL.